The clone carrying this T cell receptor beta chain was seen a handful of times. The genes are named according to mouse. The sequence runs out 1 residue before the end of the CDR3; the remainder is reconstructed from the germline J gene. The data were taken from a study of tissue T cells after allogeneic stem cell transplantation. Sequencing was performed with immunoSEQ multiplex PCR; in TCRdb, only in-frame clones are kept and a portion is missing. The data hold a few thousand clones, with about 45% observed a single time. The CDR3 extends over 13 amino acids. V gave up 1 base and J gave up 7 bases, with 7 bases separating them. Germline values: CDR1 SNHLY, CDR2 FYNGKV (reference sequence). Noted time point: mouse harvest day 14 after allogeneic transplant. Tail vein injection delivered 10^7 T-cell-depleted bone marrow cells and 10^6 splenic CD5+ T cells.

This chain connects TRBV3 to TRBJ2-2; D not certain. The clonotype comes from a female BALB/c mouse given C57BL/6 T cells with graft-versus-host disease after an allogeneic hematopoietic cell transplant. Input material: gut tissue. Partial CDR3 DNA: TGTGCCAGCAGCTTAGACGGGTACGGGCAGCTCTAC. It translates to CASSLDGYGQLY. The whole CDR3 sequence is CASSLDGYGQLYF. The complete variable domain, with remaining parts taken from reference TRBV3 and TRBJ2-2, reads GPKVLQIPSHQIIDMGQMVTLNCDPVSNHLYFYWYKQILGQQMEFLVNFYNGKVMEKSKLFKDQFSVERPDGSYFTLKIQPTALEDSAVYFCASSLDGYGQLYFGEGSKLTVL.